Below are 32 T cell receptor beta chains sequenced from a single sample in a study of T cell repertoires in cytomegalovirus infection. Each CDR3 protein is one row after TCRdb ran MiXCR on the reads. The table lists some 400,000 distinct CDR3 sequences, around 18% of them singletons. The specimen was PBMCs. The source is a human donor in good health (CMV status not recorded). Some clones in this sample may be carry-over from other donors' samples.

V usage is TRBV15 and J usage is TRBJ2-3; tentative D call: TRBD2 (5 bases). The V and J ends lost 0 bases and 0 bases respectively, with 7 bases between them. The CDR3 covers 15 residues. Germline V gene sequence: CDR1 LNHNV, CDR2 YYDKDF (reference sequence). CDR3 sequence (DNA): TGTGCCACCAGCAGAGACAGGACTAGCACAGATACGCAGTATTTT. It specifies CATSRDRTSTDTQYF.

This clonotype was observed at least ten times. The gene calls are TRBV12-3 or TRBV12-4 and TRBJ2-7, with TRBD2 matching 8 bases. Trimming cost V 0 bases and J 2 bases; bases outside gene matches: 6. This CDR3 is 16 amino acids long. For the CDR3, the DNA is TGTGCCAGCAGTTTAGCGAAAGCGGGAGCCACCTACGAGCAGTACTTC. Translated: CASSLAKAGATYEQYF.

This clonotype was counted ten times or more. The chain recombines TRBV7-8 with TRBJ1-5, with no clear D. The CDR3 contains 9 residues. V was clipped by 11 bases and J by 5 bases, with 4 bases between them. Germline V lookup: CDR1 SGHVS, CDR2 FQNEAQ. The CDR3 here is CAADQPQHF. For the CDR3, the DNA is TGTGCCGCTGATCAGCCCCAGCATTTT. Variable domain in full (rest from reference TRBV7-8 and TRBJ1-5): GAGVSQSPRYKVAKRGQDVALRCDPISGHVSLFWYQQALGQGPEFLTYFQNEAQLDKSGLPSDRFFAERPEGSVSTLKIQRTQQEDSAVYLCAADQPQHFGDGTRLSIL.

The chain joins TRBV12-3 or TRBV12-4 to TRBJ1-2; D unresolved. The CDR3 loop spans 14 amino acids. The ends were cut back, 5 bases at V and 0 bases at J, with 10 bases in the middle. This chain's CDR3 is CASSLYSPNYGYTF. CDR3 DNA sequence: TGTGCCAGCAGTCTTTACTCCCCTAACTATGGCTACACCTTC.

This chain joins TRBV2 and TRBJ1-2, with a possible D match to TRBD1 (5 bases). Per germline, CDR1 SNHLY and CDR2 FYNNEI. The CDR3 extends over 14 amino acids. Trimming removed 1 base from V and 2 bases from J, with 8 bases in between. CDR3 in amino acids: CASSEEGLNYGYTF. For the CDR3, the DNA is TGTGCCAGCAGTGAAGAGGGACTGAACTATGGCTACACCTTC.

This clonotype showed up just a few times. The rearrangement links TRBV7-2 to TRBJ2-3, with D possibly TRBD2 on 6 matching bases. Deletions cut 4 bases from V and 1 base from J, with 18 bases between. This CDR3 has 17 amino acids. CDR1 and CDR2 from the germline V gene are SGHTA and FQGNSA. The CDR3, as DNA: TGTGCCAGCAGCTCTAGCGCCCCACGTCCCCGCACAGATACGCAGTATTTT. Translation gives CASSSSAPRPRTDTQYF. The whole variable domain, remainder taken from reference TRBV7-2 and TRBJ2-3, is GAGVSQSPSNKVTEKGKDVELRCDPISGHTALYWYRQSLGQGLEFLIYFQGNSAPDKSGLPSDRFSAERTGGSVSTLTIQRTQQEDSAVYLCASSSSAPRPRTDTQYFGPGTRLTVL.

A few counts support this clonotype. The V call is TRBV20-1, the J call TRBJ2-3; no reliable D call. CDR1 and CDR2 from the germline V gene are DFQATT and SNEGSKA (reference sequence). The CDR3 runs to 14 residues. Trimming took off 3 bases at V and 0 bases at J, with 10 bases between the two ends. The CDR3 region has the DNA TGCAGTGCTAGCTTCTCGGGTAGCACAGATACGCAGTATTTT. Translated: CSASFSGSTDTQYF.

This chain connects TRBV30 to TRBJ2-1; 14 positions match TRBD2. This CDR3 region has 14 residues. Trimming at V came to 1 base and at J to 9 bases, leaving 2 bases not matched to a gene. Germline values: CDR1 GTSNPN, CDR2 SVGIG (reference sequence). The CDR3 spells CAWSGGLAGVEQFF. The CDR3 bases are TGTGCCTGGAGTGGGGGACTAGCGGGAGTTGAGCAGTTCTTC.

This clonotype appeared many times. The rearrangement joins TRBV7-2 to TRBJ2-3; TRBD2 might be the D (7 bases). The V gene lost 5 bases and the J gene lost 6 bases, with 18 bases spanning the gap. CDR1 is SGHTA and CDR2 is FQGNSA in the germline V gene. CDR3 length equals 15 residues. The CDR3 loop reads CASSPSLAGADTQYF. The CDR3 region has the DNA TGTGCCAGCAGCCCCAGTCTCGCGGGGGCGGATACGCAGTATTTT.

CDR3 in amino acids: CASSEHKKTGELFF. DNA for the CDR3: TGTGCCAGCAGTGAGCACAAGAAAACCGGGGAGCTGTTTTTT. The chain is built from TRBV2 and TRBJ2-2; D is unclear. The germline CDR1 and CDR2 sequences are SNHLY and FYNNEI. The CDR3 consists of 14 residues. The V end was cut by 3 bases, the J end by 5 bases, with 10 bases between.

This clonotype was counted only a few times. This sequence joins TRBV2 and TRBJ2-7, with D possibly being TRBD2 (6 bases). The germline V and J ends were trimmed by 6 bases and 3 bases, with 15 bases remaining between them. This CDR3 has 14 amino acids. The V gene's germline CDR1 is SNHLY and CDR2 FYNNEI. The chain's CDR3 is CASSNGGIGYEQYF. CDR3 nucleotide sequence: TGTGCCAGCAGCAACGGAGGGATTGGCTACGAGCAGTACTTC.

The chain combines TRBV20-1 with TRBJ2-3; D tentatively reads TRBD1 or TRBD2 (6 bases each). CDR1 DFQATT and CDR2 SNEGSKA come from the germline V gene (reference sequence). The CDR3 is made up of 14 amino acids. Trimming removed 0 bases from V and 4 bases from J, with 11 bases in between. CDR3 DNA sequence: TGCAGTGCTAGAGACAGGGGAGGACCAGATACGCAGTATTTT. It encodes CSARDRGGPDTQYF.

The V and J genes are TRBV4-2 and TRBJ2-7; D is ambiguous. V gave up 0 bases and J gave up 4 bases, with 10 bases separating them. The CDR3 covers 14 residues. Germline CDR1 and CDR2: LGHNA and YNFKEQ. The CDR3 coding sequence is TGTGCCAGCAGCCAAGAGGACGGCCGATACGAGCAGTACTTC. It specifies CASSQEDGRYEQYF.

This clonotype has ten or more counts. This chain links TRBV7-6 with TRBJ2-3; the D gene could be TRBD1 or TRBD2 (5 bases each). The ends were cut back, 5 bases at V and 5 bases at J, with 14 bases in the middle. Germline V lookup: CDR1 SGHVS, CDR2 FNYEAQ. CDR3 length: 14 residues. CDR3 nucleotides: TGTGCCAGCAGCCCTGGGGGTCCCGAAGATACGCAGTATTTT. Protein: CASSPGGPEDTQYF.

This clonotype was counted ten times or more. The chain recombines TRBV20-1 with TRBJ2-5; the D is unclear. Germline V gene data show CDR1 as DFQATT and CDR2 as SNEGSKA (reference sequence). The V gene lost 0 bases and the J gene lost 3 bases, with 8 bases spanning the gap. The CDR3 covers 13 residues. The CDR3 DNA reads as TGCAGTGCTAGAGATCTGGGCAAAGAGACCCAGTACTTC. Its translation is CSARDLGKETQYF.

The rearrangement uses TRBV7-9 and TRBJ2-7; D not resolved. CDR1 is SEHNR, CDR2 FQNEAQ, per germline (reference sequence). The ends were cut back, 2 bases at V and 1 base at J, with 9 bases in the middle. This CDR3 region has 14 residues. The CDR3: CASSLISQSYEQYF. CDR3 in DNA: TGTGCCAGCAGCTTAATTAGTCAATCCTACGAGCAGTACTTC.

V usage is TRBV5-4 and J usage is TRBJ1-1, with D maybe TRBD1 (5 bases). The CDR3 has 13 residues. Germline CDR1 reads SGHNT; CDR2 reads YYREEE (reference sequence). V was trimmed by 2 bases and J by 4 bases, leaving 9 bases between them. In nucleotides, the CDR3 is TGTGCCAGCAGCTTTTTAGGGACCACTGAAGCTTTCTTT. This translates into CASSFLGTTEAFF.

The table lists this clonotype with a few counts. This CDR3 is CASGDTGDPRGELFF. The CDR3 DNA sequence: TGTGCCAGCGGGGATACGGGGGACCCCCGTGGGGAGCTGTTTTTT. The J gene is TRBJ2-2, the V gene TRBV7-9; D possibly corresponds to TRBD2 (6 bases). The CDR3 extends over 15 amino acids. Germline V gene lookup returns CDR1 SEHNR and CDR2 FQNEAQ (reference sequence). Trimming took off 8 bases at V and 8 bases at J, with 21 bases between the two ends.

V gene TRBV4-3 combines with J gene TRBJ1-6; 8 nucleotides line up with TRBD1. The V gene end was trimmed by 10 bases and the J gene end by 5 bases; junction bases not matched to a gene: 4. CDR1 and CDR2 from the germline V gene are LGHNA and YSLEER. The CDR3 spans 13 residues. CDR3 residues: CATGDRNNSPLHF. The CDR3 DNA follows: TGCGCCACCGGGGACAGGAATAATTCACCCCTCCACTTT.

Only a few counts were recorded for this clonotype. CDR3 amino acids: CASHSDLYLNYGYTF. DNA of the CDR3: TGTGCCAGCCACTCGGACCTCTACCTTAACTATGGCTACACCTTC. The chain recombines TRBV12-3 or TRBV12-4 with TRBJ1-2; no definite D call. Trimming removed 8 bases at V and 1 base at J, with 17 bases between. The CDR3 spans 15 residues.

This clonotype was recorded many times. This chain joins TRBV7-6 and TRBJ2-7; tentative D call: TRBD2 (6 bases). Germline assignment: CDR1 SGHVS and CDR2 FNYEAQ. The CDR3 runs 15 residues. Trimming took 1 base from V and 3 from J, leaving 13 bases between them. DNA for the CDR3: TGTGCCAGCAGCTTAGAAGCTAGCGCTTACTACGAGCAGTACTTC. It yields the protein CASSLEASAYYEQYF.

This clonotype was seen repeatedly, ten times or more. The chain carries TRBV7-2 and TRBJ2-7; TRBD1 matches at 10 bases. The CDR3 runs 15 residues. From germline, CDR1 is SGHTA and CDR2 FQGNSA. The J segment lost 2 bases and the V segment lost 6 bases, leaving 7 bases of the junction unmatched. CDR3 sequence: CASRRVGTGAYEQYF. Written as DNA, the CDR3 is TGTGCCAGCAGGAGGGTCGGGACAGGGGCCTACGAGCAGTACTTC.

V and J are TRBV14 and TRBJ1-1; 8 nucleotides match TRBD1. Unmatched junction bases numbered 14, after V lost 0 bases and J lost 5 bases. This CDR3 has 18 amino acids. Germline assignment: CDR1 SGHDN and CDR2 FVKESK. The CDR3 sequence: CASSQDWHQDRAGTEAFF. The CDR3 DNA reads TGTGCCAGCAGCCAAGATTGGCATCAGGACAGGGCAGGAACTGAAGCTTTCTTT. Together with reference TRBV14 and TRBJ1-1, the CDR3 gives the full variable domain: EAGVTQFPSHSVIEKGQTVTLRCDPISGHDNLYWYRRVMGKEIKFLLHFVKESKQDESGMPNNRFLAERTGGTYSTLKVQPAELEDSGVYFCASSQDWHQDRAGTEAFFGQGTRLTVV.

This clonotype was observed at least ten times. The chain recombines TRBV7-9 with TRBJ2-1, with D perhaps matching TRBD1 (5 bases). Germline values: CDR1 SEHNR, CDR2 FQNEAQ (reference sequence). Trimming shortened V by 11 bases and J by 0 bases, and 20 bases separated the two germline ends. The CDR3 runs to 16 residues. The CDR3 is CAAEGVNPSSYNEQFF. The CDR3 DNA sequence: TGTGCCGCGGAAGGGGTGAACCCAAGCTCCTACAATGAGCAGTTCTTC.

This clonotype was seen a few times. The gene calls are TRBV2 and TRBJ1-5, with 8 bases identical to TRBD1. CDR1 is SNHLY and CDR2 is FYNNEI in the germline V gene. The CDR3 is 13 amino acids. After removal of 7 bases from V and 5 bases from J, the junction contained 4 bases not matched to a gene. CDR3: CASIGQGDQPQHF. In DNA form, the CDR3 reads TGTGCCAGCATTGGACAGGGTGATCAGCCCCAGCATTTT.

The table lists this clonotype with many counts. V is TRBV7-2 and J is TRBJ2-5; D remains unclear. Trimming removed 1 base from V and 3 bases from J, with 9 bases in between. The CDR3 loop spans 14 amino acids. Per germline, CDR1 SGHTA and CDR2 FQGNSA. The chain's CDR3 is CASSLGSVEETQYF. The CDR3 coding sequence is TGTGCCAGCAGCTTAGGATCGGTCGAAGAGACCCAGTACTTC.

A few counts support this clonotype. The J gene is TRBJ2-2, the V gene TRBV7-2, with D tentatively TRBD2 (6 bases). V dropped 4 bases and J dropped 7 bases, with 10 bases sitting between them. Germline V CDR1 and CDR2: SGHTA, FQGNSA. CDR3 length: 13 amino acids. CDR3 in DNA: TGTGCCAGCAGCTCCGTGGGAGGCGGGGAGCTGTTTTTT. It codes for CASSSVGGGELFF.

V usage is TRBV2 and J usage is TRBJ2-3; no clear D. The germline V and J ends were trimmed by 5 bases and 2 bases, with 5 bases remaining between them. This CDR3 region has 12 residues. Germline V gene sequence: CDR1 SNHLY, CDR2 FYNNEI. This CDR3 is CASSRVTDTQYF. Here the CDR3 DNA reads TGTGCCAGCAGTCGCGTCACAGATACGCAGTATTTT.

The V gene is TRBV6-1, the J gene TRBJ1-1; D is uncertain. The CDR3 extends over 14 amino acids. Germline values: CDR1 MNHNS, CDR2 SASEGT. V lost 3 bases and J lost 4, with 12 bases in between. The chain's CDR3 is CASSDPFSPTEAFF. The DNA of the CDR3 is TGTGCCAGCAGTGATCCCTTCAGCCCCACTGAAGCTTTCTTT.

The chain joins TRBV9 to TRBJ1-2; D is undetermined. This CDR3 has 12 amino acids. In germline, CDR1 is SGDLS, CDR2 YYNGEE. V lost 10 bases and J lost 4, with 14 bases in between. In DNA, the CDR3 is TGTGCCCTCTCCTCAGGACTCTATGGCTACACCTTC. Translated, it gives CALSSGLYGYTF. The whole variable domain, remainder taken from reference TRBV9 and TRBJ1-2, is DSGVTQTPKHLITATGQRVTLRCSPRSGDLSVYWYQQSLDQGLQFLIQYYNGEERAKGNILERFSAQQFPDLHSELNLSSLELGDSALYFCALSSGLYGYTFGSGTRLTVV.

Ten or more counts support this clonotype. The CDR3 region is CASSSTVNTIYF. DNA of the CDR3: TGTGCCAGCAGCTCAACAGTCAACACCATATATTTT. The genes are TRBV7-9 and TRBJ1-3; D ambiguous. CDR3 length: 12 residues. The V gene lost 4 bases and the J gene lost 7 bases, with 8 bases spanning the gap. Per the germline V gene, CDR1 is SEHNR and CDR2 is FQNEAQ (reference sequence).

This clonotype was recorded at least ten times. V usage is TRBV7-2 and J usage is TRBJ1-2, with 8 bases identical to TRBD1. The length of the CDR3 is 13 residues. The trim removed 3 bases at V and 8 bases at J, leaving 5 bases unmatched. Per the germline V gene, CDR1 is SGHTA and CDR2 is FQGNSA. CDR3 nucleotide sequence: TGTGCCAGCAGCTTCAGGGGGCAAGGCGGCTACACCTTC. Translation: CASSFRGQGGYTF. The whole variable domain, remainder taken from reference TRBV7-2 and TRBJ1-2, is GAGVSQSPSNKVTEKGKDVELRCDPISGHTALYWYRQSLGQGLEFLIYFQGNSAPDKSGLPSDRFSAERTGGSVSTLTIQRTQQEDSAVYLCASSFRGQGGYTFGSGTRLTVV.